The 13 T cell receptor beta chains listed next were all sequenced from one sample in a study of response to subunit inactivated influenza vaccine. TCRdb reprocessed the RT-PCR reads with MiXCR, giving one entry per CDR3 protein. Of hundreds of thousands of distinct CDR3 sequences detected, around 16% appear once; the ten largest clones hold 11%. The sample was PBMCs from blood, taken 11 to 12 days after vaccination. These receptors were obtained from a man aged 45-65 years who received an inactivated influenza vaccine.

The gene calls are TRBV29-1 and TRBJ2-7; 9 nucleotides line up with TRBD2. With 4 bases clipped from V and 4 bases from J, the junction kept 14 bases outside the gene matches. CDR1 is SQVTM and CDR2 is ANQGSEA in the germline V gene. The CDR3 is made up of 16 amino acids. This chain's CDR3 is CSVGGWLAGSSYEQYF. CDR3 DNA sequence: TGCAGCGTTGGTGGTTGGCTAGCGGGGTCGTCGTACGAGCAGTACTTC.

This chain joins TRBV7-2 and TRBJ2-4; 12 positions match TRBD1. The J segment lost 14 bases and the V segment lost 5 bases, leaving 10 bases of the junction unmatched. The CDR3 consists of 14 residues. Germline-derived CDR1 and CDR2 are SGHTA and FQGNSA. The CDR3 is CASSPGQGAVGEYF. CDR3 nucleotide sequence: TGTGCCAGCAGCCCGGGACAGGGGGCGGTTGGGGAGTACTTC.

The chain recombines TRBV20-1 with TRBJ2-7; D might be TRBD2 (5 bases). The CDR3 contains 13 residues. Trimming cost V 0 bases and J 6 bases, with 12 bases left between them. From germline, CDR1 is DFQATT and CDR2 SNEGSKA (reference sequence). This CDR3 is CSARDHGIREQYF. The CDR3 coding sequence is TGCAGTGCTAGAGATCACGGGATTCGCGAGCAGTACTTC.

This clonotype was observed once. The V call is TRBV5-1, the J call TRBJ2-5, with 14 nucleotides matching TRBD2. Unmatched junction bases numbered 10, after V lost 4 bases and J lost 5 bases. Germline-derived CDR1 and CDR2 are SGHRS and YFSETQ. The CDR3 is 17 residues long. CDR3 sequence: CASSPLTSGRARETQYF. The CDR3 nucleotides read TGCGCCAGCAGCCCTTTGACTAGCGGGAGGGCCAGGGAGACCCAGTACTTC.

This clonotype was found many times. The J gene is TRBJ2-1, the V gene TRBV20-1, with TRBD2 identical over 10 bases. Germline lookup yields CDR1 DFQATT and CDR2 SNEGSKA (reference sequence). CDR3 length equals 16 residues. The V and J ends lost 5 bases and 4 bases, in that order; junction bases with no gene match: 11. CDR3 sequence: CSAPSSGSLRYNEQFF. The CDR3 DNA reads as TGCAGTGCTCCTTCTAGCGGGAGTTTGAGGTACAATGAGCAGTTCTTC.

The sample holds a few counts of this clonotype. The chain links TRBV7-9 to TRBJ2-1; TRBD2 matches 11 bases. This CDR3 has 16 residues. CDR1 SEHNR and CDR2 FQNEAQ come from the germline V gene (reference sequence). The V and J ends lost 4 bases and 2 bases, in that order; junction bases with no gene match: 4. CDR3 nucleotide sequence: TGTGCCAGCAGCTCCCTTAGCGGGAGGGCCTACAATGAGCAGTTCTTC. Protein product: CASSSLSGRAYNEQFF.

This clonotype has a count of ten or more. V is TRBV20-1 and J is TRBJ2-5, with D possibly being TRBD2 (6 bases). Trimming stripped 3 bases from V and 7 bases from J, with 21 bases between. The CDR3 loop spans 15 amino acids. Germline lookup yields CDR1 DFQATT and CDR2 SNEGSKA (reference sequence). The CDR3 DNA reads as TGCAGTGCTAGTACCGTAGCGGCAAGCACCGGGACCCAGTACTTC. Translating it yields CSASTVAASTGTQYF.

This chain joins TRBV28 and TRBJ2-7; D perhaps matches TRBD2 (7 bases). This CDR3 has 15 residues. V shed 3 bases and J shed 6 bases, with 18 bases lying between them. Germline assignment: CDR1 MDHEN and CDR2 SYDVKM. CDR3 region: CASSFGGGRLSEQYF. The CDR3 bases are TGTGCCAGCAGTTTTGGGGGGGGCCGCCTCTCCGAGCAGTACTTC.

This clonotype occurred a few times. The chain links TRBV7-8 to TRBJ1-1; TRBD1 might be the D (5 bases). The CDR3 extends over 15 amino acids. Trimming removed 5 bases from V and 0 bases from J, with 13 bases in between. Germline CDR1 SGHVS, CDR2 FQNEAQ. CDR3 DNA: TGTGCCAGCAGCGCAGTGGGGGGGTTGAACACTGAAGCTTTCTTT. As protein: CASSAVGGLNTEAFF.

The table lists this clonotype with a few counts. The chain couples TRBV19 to TRBJ1-5, with 9 bases lining up with TRBD1. V dropped 7 bases and J dropped 2; count of bases not matched to a gene: 9. The CDR3 spans 16 residues. CDR1 and CDR2 (germline): LNHDA, SQIVND (reference sequence). This CDR3 is CASTGQGSVRNQPQHF. The DNA of the CDR3 is TGTGCCAGTACCGGACAGGGGTCGGTGCGCAATCAGCCCCAGCATTTT.

The sample holds a few counts of this clonotype. The chain uses TRBV21-1 and TRBJ1-4. TRBV21-1 is a documented pseudogene. The CDR3 runs to 17 residues. In nucleotides, the CDR3 is TGTGCCAGCAGCAAAGTAAACCGCACAGAGCTTAATGAAAAACTGTTTTTT. Translation gives CASSKVNRTELNEKLFF.

In this sample, this clonotype turned up a few times. The rearrangement links TRBV11-3 to TRBJ2-2; the D call may be TRBD1 or TRBD2 (5 bases each). V was shortened by 5 bases and J by 5 bases, with 12 bases between the two germline ends. Germline CDR1 and CDR2: SGHNT and YENEEA. The CDR3 contains 14 residues. DNA for the CDR3: TGTGCCAGCAGCCCCCGTGGGACGACCGGGGAGCTGTTTTTT. Translating it yields CASSPRGTTGELFF.

This clonotype has only one observation. This chain links TRBV4-3 with TRBJ1-6; D uncertain. The ends were cut back, 0 bases at V and 14 bases at J, with 14 bases in the middle. Germline V gene sequence: CDR1 LGHNA, CDR2 YSLEER. The CDR3 is made up of 14 amino acids. The CDR3 coding sequence is TGCGCCAGCAGCCAAGATAGGAAAGCTTGGTCCCTCCACTTT. It encodes CASSQDRKAWSLHF.